What follows describes a single T cell receptor beta chain. The sample originates from a study of long-term antiretroviral therapy in people with HIV. V lost 5 bases and J lost 3; bases outside the gene matches: 12. This CDR3 has 16 amino acids. Per the germline V gene, CDR1 is LNHDA and CDR2 is SQIVND (reference sequence). In each sample, roughly 1-11 million cryopreserved PBMC were present before DNA extraction. The assay used was immunoSEQ (version v3.0), run at survey level. Repertoires were generated with immunoSEQ multiplex PCR, while TCRdb's copy carries only in-frame clones and drops some. This table has 48,000 or so clones, around four fifths appearing once.

This clonotype originated in a woman aged 18 to 35 with HIV. The sample here was unsorted PBMCs, taken 0.8 years after starting antiretroviral therapy. The chain uses TRBV19 and TRBJ1-2; 7 positions match TRBD1. The CDR3 loop reads CASSFMRTGLDYGYTF. CDR3 sequence (DNA): TGTGCCAGTAGTTTCATGAGGACAGGATTGGACTATGGCTACACCTTC.